Sequencing of this T cell receptor beta chain was carried out in a study of post-analysis software for immune sequencing data. Study in general: The patients showed relapsing-remitting, secondary progressive and progressive-relapsing multiple sclerosis courses.

Trimming removed 4 bases from V and 5 bases from J, with 15 bases in between. Germline loops: CDR1 MGHRA, CDR2 YSYEKL. The CDR3 length is 15 residues. Study results and caveats: Normalized Chao1 diversity was significantly lower in multiple sclerosis patients than in controls. By F measure, samples from a shared preparation batch strongly co-clustered. Patients had higher frequencies than controls of about 5 TRBV segments, including TRBV5-6, TRBV5-1 and TRBV20-1.

The TCR beta cDNA libraries carried unique molecular identifiers. Hundreds of thousands of cDNA molecules came from 1 to 10 million T cells. TCRdb re-called the PCR reads through MiXCR, storing one row per CDR3 protein. Counted here are hundreds of thousands of distinct CDR3 sequences, approximately 59% occurring once; the ten biggest clones make up approximately 10%. Remarks on this clonotype: Its antigen is undetermined.

The sequenced sample consisted of blood. The chain employs TRBV4-1 and TRBJ2-1; maybe TRBD2 (6 bases). This receptor was identified in a girl under 10 years old with multiple sclerosis. Here the CDR3 reads CASSPRRGQDNEQFF. For the CDR3, the DNA is TGCGCCAGCAGCCCGAGGAGGGGTCAGGACAATGAGCAGTTCTTC.